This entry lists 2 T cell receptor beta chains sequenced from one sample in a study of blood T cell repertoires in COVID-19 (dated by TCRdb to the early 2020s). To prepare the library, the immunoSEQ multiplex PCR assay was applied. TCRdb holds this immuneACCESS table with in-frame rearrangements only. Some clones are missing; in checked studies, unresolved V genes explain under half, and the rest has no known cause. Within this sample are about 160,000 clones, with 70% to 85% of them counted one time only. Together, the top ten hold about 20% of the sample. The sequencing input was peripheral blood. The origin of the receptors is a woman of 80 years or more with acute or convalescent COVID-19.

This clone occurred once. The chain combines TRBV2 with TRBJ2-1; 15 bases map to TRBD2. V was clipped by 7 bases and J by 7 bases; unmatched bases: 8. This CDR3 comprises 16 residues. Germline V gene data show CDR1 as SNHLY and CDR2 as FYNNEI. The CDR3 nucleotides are TGTGCCAGCATGGGGACTAGCGGGAGGTTTGGGAATGAGCAGTTCTTC. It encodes CASMGTSGRFGNEQFF.

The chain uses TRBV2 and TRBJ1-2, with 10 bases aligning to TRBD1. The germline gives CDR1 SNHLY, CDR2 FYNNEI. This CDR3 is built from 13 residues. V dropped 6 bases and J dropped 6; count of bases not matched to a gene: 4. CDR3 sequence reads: CASRRQGADGYTF. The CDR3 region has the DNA TGTGCCAGCAGGAGACAGGGGGCCGATGGCTACACCTTC.